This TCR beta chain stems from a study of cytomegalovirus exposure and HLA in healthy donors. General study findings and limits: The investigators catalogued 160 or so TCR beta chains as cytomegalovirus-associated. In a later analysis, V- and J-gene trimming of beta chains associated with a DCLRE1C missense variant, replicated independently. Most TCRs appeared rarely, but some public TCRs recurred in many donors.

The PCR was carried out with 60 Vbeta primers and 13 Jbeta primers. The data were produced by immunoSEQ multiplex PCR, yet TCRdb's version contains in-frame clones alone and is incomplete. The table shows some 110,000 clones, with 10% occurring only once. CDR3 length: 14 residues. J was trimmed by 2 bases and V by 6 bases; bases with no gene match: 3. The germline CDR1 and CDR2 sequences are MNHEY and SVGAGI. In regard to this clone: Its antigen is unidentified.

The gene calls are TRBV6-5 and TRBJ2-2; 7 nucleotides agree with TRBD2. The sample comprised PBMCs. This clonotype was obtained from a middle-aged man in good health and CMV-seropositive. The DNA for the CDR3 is TGTGCCAGCAGGGGGGGGACTAACACCGGGGAGCTGTTTTTT. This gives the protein CASRGGTNTGELFF.